A selection of T cell receptor beta chains follows, all from one sample in a study of cytomegalovirus exposure and HLA in healthy donors. Measured with immunoSEQ multiplex PCR; TCRdb has only the in-frame clones, and not every one. Here the sample spans more than 100,000 clones, roughly 79% being singletons. Sequencing used PBMCs. The origin of the receptors is a man in his fifties or sixties in good health and CMV-seropositive. The CDR3 runs from the conserved cysteine through the conserved F or W. Not every row has a clone size; where given, it reads once, few, many or a size class.

CDR3 protein	V gene	clone size	J gene	CDR3 length
CASSEEKSGNTIYF	TRBV25-1	-	TRBJ1-3	14
CSVVEARGNQPQHF	TRBV29-1	-	TRBJ1-5	14
CASSLLRGTGVNVLTF	TRBV7-8	-	TRBJ2-6	16
CASSVELLTGEGNTIYF	TRBV9	-	TRBJ1-3	17
CASSRGQENEKLFF	TRBV19	-	TRBJ1-4	14
CASSQQGLVGNTIYF	TRBV27	-	TRBJ1-3	15
CASRDPARGGEQYF	TRBV28	-	TRBJ2-7	14
CASKGSGGVLTTEAFF	TRBV19	-	TRBJ1-1	16
CASSEDGRQPYEQYF	TRBV6-1	few	TRBJ2-7	15
CAISESEGLGGNEQFF	TRBV10-3	-	TRBJ2-1	16
CASSLRTGTYEQYF	TRBV19	-	TRBJ2-7	14
CASRHPWAGEGEQYF	TRBV6-5	-	TRBJ2-7	15
CATSRPGTSNYGYTF	TRBV15	once	TRBJ1-2	15
CAWSGQPNEKLFF	TRBV30	-	TRBJ1-4	13
CASSPAGDLYEQYF	TRBV9	-	TRBJ2-7	14
CASSVERGSYNEQFF	TRBV9	-	TRBJ2-1	15
CASSLDADEQFF	TRBV11-3	-	TRBJ2-1	12
CASSLSGTGGDEQYF	TRBV28	-	TRBJ2-7	15
CASSHDRGLNEQFF	TRBV5-1	-	TRBJ2-1	14
CATLKQGARNSPLHF	TRBV28	few	TRBJ1-6	15
CASSQDLPSGSYEQYF	TRBV14	once	TRBJ2-7	16
CASSLSVGGSTDTQYF	TRBV7-6	-	TRBJ2-3	16
CASSESGSYNEQFF	TRBV2	few	TRBJ2-1	14
CASSSTITYEQYF	TRBV2	-	TRBJ2-7	13
CASSYVGFGEDTQYF	TRBV6-5	-	TRBJ2-3	15
CASSLTQGDNSPLHF	TRBV9	-	TRBJ1-6	15
CATSQDRAEQYF	TRBV15	-	TRBJ2-7	12